This TCR beta chain was captured by sequencing in a study of beta chain features in type 1 diabetes. Overall study context: In age, gender and cell yields, patients were similar to healthy donors.

Sequenced material consisted of expressed TCRB transcripts (all of the isolated RNA was reverse transcribed). Reads from naive, central memory and regulatory T cell samples averaged about 3.8 million. Profiling relied on immunoSEQ multiplex PCR, and the TCRdb table lists in-frame clones only, not all of them. The table lists nearly 700,000 clones, 10% to 15% of them singletons, with 0.022% in the top ten. Markers CD45RO/CCR7/CD25/CD127/CD95/CD27 served to sort CD4+ naive, central memory, regulatory and stem cell-like memory cells. In regard to this clone: Its antigen is not known.

Study outcomes and limitations: In the patient group, naive, central memory and Treg TCRB repertoires seemed more alike than in the healthy donor group. Shortening that was moderate but significant affected the TCRB CDR3s of Type 1 diabetes patients in all four CD4+ subsets.

The sequenced sample was naive CD4+ T cells from blood. The TCR sequence derives from a man aged 18-30 years with type 1 diabetes.

As DNA, the CDR3 is TGTGCCAGCAGTGAACGGGAGAAGGGGGAAGCTTTCTTT. Encoded protein: CASSEREKGEAFF. V usage is TRBV6-1 and J usage is TRBJ1-1; D possibly corresponds to TRBD1 (5 bases). The V end lost 2 bases, the J end lost 8 bases, and 12 bases lay between the germline ends. CDR1 MNHNS and CDR2 SASEGT come from the germline V gene. The CDR3 totals 13 residues.